Given below is one TCR beta chain in context. Its antigen is unknown. The germline CDR1 and CDR2 sequences are SGDLS and YYNGEE. With 2 bases clipped from V and 2 bases from J, the junction kept 2 bases outside the gene matches. This CDR3 has 15 amino acids. The data derive from a study of cytomegalovirus exposure and HLA in healthy donors. Regarding the study as a whole: According to a later analysis, TCR clusters from the first cohort tended to co-occur in the 120 or so validation repertoires. Both high specificity and high sensitivity reportedly marked the classifier's diagnosis of cytomegalovirus status. The majority of TCR sequences were rare, yet some public TCRs appeared in many donors. Through in vitro validation, three CMV-associated chains were shown to be specific for CMV antigens.

The method was immunoSEQ multiplex PCR; TCRdb's version includes in-frame clones alone and lacks a portion of them. The sample has some 160,000 clones, just over 90% seen once. This chain uses TRBV9 with TRBJ2-1; TRBD2 matches at 9 bases. The sequence derives from a young man in good health and CMV-seronegative. Sequenced material: PBMCs. The CDR3 reads CASSVVAGAYNEQFF. The CDR3 DNA is TGTGCCAGCAGCGTCGTAGCGGGGGCCTACAATGAGCAGTTCTTC.